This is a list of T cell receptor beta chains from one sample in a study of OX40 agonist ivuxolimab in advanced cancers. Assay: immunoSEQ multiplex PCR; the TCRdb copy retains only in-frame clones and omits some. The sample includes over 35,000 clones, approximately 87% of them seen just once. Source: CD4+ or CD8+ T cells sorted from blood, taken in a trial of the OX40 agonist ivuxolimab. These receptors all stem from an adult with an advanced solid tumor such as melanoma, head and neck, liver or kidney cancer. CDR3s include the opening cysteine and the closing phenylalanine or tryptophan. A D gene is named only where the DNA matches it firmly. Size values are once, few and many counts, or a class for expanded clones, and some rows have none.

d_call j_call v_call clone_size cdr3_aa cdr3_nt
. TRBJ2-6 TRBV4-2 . CASSHQEANVLTF TGTGCCAGCAGCCACCAAGAGGCCAACGTCCTGACTTTC
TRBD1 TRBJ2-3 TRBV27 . CASRASDRAADTQYF TGTGCCAGCAGAGCTTCGGACAGGGCCGCAGATACGCAGTATTTT
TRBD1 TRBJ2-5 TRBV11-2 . CASSQTGFSVTQYF TGTGCCAGCAGCCAGACAGGGTTTAGCGTGACCCAGTACTTC
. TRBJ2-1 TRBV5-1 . CASSLGGLDNEQFF TGCGCCAGCAGCTTAGGGGGTCTGGACAATGAGCAGTTCTTC
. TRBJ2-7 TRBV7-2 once CASSSERGNEQYF TGTGCCAGCAGCTCCGAGAGGGGGAACGAGCAGTACTTC
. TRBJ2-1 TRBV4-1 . CASSQVSPSYNEQFF TGCGCCAGCAGCCAAGTGAGCCCGTCCTACAATGAGCAGTTCTTC
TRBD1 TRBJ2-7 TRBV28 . CASRFHLKSRGQGDGEQYF TGTGCCAGCAGGTTTCACCTCAAGAGCCGGGGACAGGGTGATGGGGAGCAGTACTTC
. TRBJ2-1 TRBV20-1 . CSAPGDNEQFF TGCAGTGCCCCGGGGGACAATGAGCAGTTCTTC
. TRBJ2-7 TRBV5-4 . CASSRLGAEQYF TGTGCCAGCAGCCGCCTCGGGGCCGAGCAGTACTTC
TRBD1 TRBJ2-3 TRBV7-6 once CASSLAWDRGGADTQYF TGTGCCAGCAGCTTAGCGTGGGACAGGGGAGGCGCAGATACGCAGTATTTT
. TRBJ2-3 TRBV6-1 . CASNLLGGVRDTQYF TGTGCCAGCAACCTATTAGGGGGGGTTAGAGATACGCAGTATTTT
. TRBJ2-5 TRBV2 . CASSDFLKETQYF TGTGCCAGCAGTGACTTCCTTAAAGAGACCCAGTACTTC
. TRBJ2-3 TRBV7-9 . CASSGRGRWGTDTQYF TGTGCCAGCAGCGGACGGGGGAGGTGGGGCACAGATACGCAGTATTTT
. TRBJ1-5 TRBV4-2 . CASSQVLASSNQPQHF TGTGCCAGCAGCCAAGTGTTAGCTAGTAGCAATCAGCCCCAGCATTTT
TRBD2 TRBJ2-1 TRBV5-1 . CASSLRLAGNNEQFF TGCGCCAGCAGCTTGCGACTAGCGGGGAATAATGAGCAGTTCTTC
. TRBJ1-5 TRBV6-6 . CASRQTGRNQPQHF TGTGCCAGCAGACAAACAGGACGCAATCAGCCCCAGCATTTT
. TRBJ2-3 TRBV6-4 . CASSDSIFSDTQYF TGTGCCAGCAGTGACTCGATTTTCTCAGATACGCAGTATTTT
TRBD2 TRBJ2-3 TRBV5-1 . CASSPSGKGIGTDTQYF TGCGCCAGCAGCCCTAGCGGGAAGGGGATAGGCACAGATACGCAGTATTTT
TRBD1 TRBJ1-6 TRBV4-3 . CASSPTDRGYNSPLHF TGCGCCAGCAGCCCAACGGACAGGGGCTATAATTCACCCCTCCACTTT
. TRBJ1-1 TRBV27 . CASSLSSTAVAFF TGTGCCAGCAGTTTATCTTCCACCGCTGTAGCTTTCTTT
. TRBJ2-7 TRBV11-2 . CASTSPGRRSRGEQYF TGTGCCAGCACCTCCCCCGGGCGGAGAAGTCGGGGCGAGCAGTACTTC
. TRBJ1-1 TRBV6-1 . CASTRGREAFF TGTGCCAGCACGAGAGGCAGGGAAGCTTTCTTT
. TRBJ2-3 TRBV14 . CASSQVVRDTQYF TGTGCCAGCAGCCAAGTAGTAAGGGATACGCAGTATTTT
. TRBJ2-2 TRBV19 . CASRFGSYTGELFF TGTGCCAGTAGGTTTGGTTCGTACACCGGGGAGCTGTTTTTT
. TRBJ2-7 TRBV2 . CASSEVSGGRYEQYF TGTGCCAGCAGTGAAGTCAGTGGGGGTCGCTACGAGCAGTACTTC
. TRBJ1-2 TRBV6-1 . CASMMGSRNYGYTF TGTGCCAGCATGATGGGGTCGAGGAACTATGGCTACACCTTC
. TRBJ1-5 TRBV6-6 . CASRGLQDQPQHF TGTGCCAGCAGAGGGTTACAGGATCAGCCCCAGCATTTT
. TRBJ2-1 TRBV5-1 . CASSLEGFLEQFF TGCGCCAGCAGCTTGGAAGGGTTCCTCGAGCAGTTCTTC
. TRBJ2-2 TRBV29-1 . CSVTGRDTGELFF TGCAGCGTTACAGGGAGGGACACCGGGGAGCTGTTTTTT
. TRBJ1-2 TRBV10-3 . CAITSGQSNHGYTF TGTGCCATCACCTCCGGACAGTCTAACCATGGCTACACCTTC
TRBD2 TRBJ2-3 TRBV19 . CASSIRLAGEEVGSDTQYF TGTGCCAGTAGTATACGGCTAGCGGGAGAGGAGGTCGGATCAGATACGCAGTATTTT
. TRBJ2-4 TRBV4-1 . CASSQAGGGIQYF TGCGCCAGCAGCCAGGCAGGTGGTGGCATTCAGTACTTC
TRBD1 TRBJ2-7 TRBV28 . CASSLTGGTSEQYF TGTGCCAGCAGTTTGACAGGGGGAACGTCCGAGCAGTACTTC
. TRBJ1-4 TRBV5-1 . CASSGRVDEKLFF TGCGCCAGCTCCGGAAGAGTTGATGAAAAACTGTTTTTT
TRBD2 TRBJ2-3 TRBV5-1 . CASSLTSGLDTQYF TGCGCCAGCAGCTTGACTAGCGGACTTGATACGCAGTATTTT